The 30 T cell receptor beta chains below come from one sample, sequenced in a study of blood T cell repertoires in COVID-19. TCRdb's table, derived via immunoSEQ multiplex PCR, lists solely in-frame clones and lacks some. The table records a few hundred thousand clones, approximately 86% of them present only once. Material: peripheral blood. These receptors all come from a man aged 30 to 39 with active or convalescent COVID-19.

V gene TRBV7-2 combines with J gene TRBJ1-1; a possible D gene is TRBD1 (6 bases). CDR3 size: 16 residues. V lost 6 bases, J lost 0 bases, and 17 bases lay in between. Germline loops: CDR1 SGHTA, CDR2 FQGNSA. CDR3 in amino acids: CASRRSPGTLNTEAFF. CDR3 coding DNA: TGTGCCAGCAGACGAAGTCCCGGGACATTGAACACTGAAGCTTTCTTT.

Details on this clone: Other DNA sequences in this sample translate to the same CDR3. The chain is built from TRBV6-6 and TRBJ1-5; D ambiguous. The V and J ends lost 2 bases and 5 bases respectively, with 7 bases between them. The CDR3 sequence is 13 residues long. Germline CDR1 and CDR2: MNHNY and SVGAGI (reference sequence). CDR3 nucleotide sequence: TGTGCCAGCAGTTACAGCCGGGATCAGCCCCAGCATTTT. As protein: CASSYSRDQPQHF.

V is TRBV6-5 and J is TRBJ2-7; TRBD1 agrees at 7 bases. Germline V gene data show CDR1 as MNHEY and CDR2 as SVGAGI. V shed 6 bases, J shed 4 bases, and the junction held 9 bases outside the gene matches. The CDR3 has 14 residues. This CDR3 is CASSPRDSIYEQYF. In nucleotides, the CDR3 is TGTGCCAGCAGCCCACGGGACAGCATTTACGAGCAGTACTTC.

This clone was seen only once. The chain carries TRBV20-1 and TRBJ1-5, with TRBD1 as a possible D gene (6 bases). The V gene lost 3 bases and the J gene lost 7 bases, with 13 bases spanning the gap. Germline loops: CDR1 DFQATT, CDR2 SNEGSKA (reference sequence). The CDR3 consists of 13 residues. CDR3 nucleotides: TGCAGTGCTAGTCCCCGGACAGACCAGCCCCAGCATTTT. It translates to CSASPRTDQPQHF.

The J gene is TRBJ2-5, the V gene TRBV18; 7 bases agree with TRBD2. Germline V gene sequence: CDR1 KGHSH, CDR2 LQKENI. J was trimmed by 5 bases and V by 3 bases; bases with no gene match: 12. There are 16 residues in the CDR3. CDR3 sequence: CASSPQGPDGGETQYF. Here the CDR3 DNA reads TGTGCCAGCTCACCCCAGGGCCCGGACGGGGGGGAGACCCAGTACTTC.

The chain couples TRBV21-1 to TRBJ2-7; the listed D gene, TRBD1, was not tested against the DNA. TRBV21-1 is a listed pseudogene. There are 17 residues in the CDR3. In DNA form, the CDR3 reads TGTGCCAGCAGCAAAATCGGAGTGACAGTTTTTTCCTACGAGCAGTACTTC. It translates to CASSKIGVTVFSYEQYF.

CDR3 residues: CASGSEVLGTQYF. The DNA of the CDR3 is TGTGCTAGTGGTTCGGAGGTACTAGGTACGCAGTATTTT. The chain carries TRBV12-5 and TRBJ2-3, with a weak D call TRBD2 (5 bases). V lost 4 bases and J lost 8, with 13 bases in between. The length of the CDR3 is 13 residues. Germline V CDR1 and CDR2: LGHNT, FRNRAP.

The gene calls are TRBV2 and TRBJ2-2, with 11 bases that match TRBD2. This CDR3 region has 21 residues. The germline V gene has CDR1 SNHLY and CDR2 FYNNEI. The ends lost 6 bases at V and 7 bases at J; junction bases unmatched: 25. CDR3 nucleotide sequence: TGTGCCAGCAGAGCCCTCATAGCGGGGGGGCCCGGGAACCCTAAGGTCGGGGAGCTGTTTTTT. This codes for CASRALIAGGPGNPKVGELFF.

The rearrangement joins TRBV5-4 to TRBJ1-1; 8 nucleotides align to TRBD1. CDR1 SGHNT and CDR2 YYREEE come from the germline V gene (reference sequence). V dropped 5 bases and J dropped 1; count of bases not matched to a gene: 7. The CDR3 is 15 amino acids. The CDR3 nucleotides read TGTGCCAGCAGAAAAGAGGGACAGGAGAACACTGAAGCTTTCTTT. This sequence encodes CASRKEGQENTEAFF.

This chain connects TRBV13 to TRBJ1-4; D call uncertain. V was trimmed by 3 bases and J by 8 bases, leaving 10 bases between them. The CDR3 is made up of 13 amino acids. Germline CDR1 reads PRHDT; CDR2 reads FYEKMQ (reference sequence). In DNA form, the CDR3 reads TGTGCCAGCAGCTTGAGAACCGCGGAAAAACTGTTTTTT. It yields the protein CASSLRTAEKLFF.

This chain connects TRBV10-3 to TRBJ2-1; 13 nucleotides match TRBD2. Looked up from germline, CDR1 is ENHRY and CDR2 is SYGVKD. The length of the CDR3 is 13 residues. V was clipped by 10 bases and J by 5 bases; unmatched bases: 2. CDR3 residues: CATTSGGDNEQFF. In DNA, the CDR3 is TGTGCCACCACTAGCGGGGGGGACAATGAGCAGTTCTTC.

This clone was observed at least ten times. This sample also contains other DNA sequences that code for the same CDR3. This chain links TRBV7-9 with TRBJ2-7, with 7 positions matching TRBD1. Unmatched junction bases numbered 7, after V lost 5 bases and J lost 3 bases. Germline V lookup: CDR1 SEHNR, CDR2 FQNEAQ (reference sequence). CDR3 length: 14 amino acids. The CDR3 spells CASSTPGTDYEQYF. CDR3 nucleotides: TGTGCCAGCAGCACCCCCGGGACAGACTACGAGCAGTACTTC.

This clone appeared once. This chain uses TRBV11-1 with TRBJ2-3; D perhaps matches TRBD2 (6 bases). V lost 5 bases, J lost 1 base, and 13 bases lay in between. The CDR3 is made up of 15 amino acids. CDR1 and CDR2 (germline): SGHAT, FQDESV (reference sequence). DNA for the CDR3: TGTGCCAGCAGCCAGACTAGGTGTGGCACAGATACGCAGTATTTT. Protein sequence: CASSQTRCGTDTQYF.

The chain links TRBV2 to TRBJ2-2; tentative D call: TRBD1 (6 bases). Trimming removed 8 bases at V and 6 bases at J, with 16 bases between. The germline V gene encodes CDR1 SNHLY and CDR2 FYNNEI. CDR3 length: 14 amino acids. CDR3 loop: CASESTGIPGELFF. CDR3 nucleotide sequence: TGTGCCAGCGAATCTACAGGGATCCCCGGGGAGCTGTTTTTT.

With regard to this clone: The sample carries other DNA sequences with the same CDR3. The chain couples TRBV6-5 to TRBJ1-5, with a tentative D call TRBD1 (5 bases). CDR1 MNHEY and CDR2 SVGAGI come from the germline V gene. The CDR3 loop spans 13 amino acids. V was pared by 6 bases and J by 1 base, with 7 bases between. This CDR3 is CASSGGSNQPQHF. The DNA of the CDR3 is TGTGCCAGCAGCGGGGGGAGCAATCAGCCCCAGCATTTT.

V usage is TRBV25-1 and J usage is TRBJ1-6; D is ambiguous. V lost 3 bases and J lost 0, with 9 bases in between. Looked up from germline, CDR1 is MGHDK and CDR2 is SYGVNS. This CDR3 is built from 16 residues. CDR3: CASSDTRSSYNSPLHF. CDR3 DNA sequence: TGTGCCAGCAGTGACACACGGAGCTCCTATAATTCACCCCTCCACTTT. The variable domain in full, with the rest retrieved from reference TRBV25-1 and TRBJ1-6, is EADIYQTPRYLVIGTGKKITLECSQTMGHDKMYWYQQDPGMELHLIHYSYGVNSTEKGDLSSESTVSRIRTEHFPLTLESARPSHTSQYLCASSDTRSSYNSPLHFGNGTRLTVT.

The chain carries TRBV6-5 and TRBJ1-2, with D maybe TRBD1 (5 bases). The CDR3 has 15 amino acids. Germline V lookup: CDR1 MNHEY, CDR2 SVGAGI. Trimming stripped 4 bases from V and 6 bases from J, with 18 bases between. CDR3 protein: CASSSLWGAHNGYTF. Here the CDR3 DNA reads TGTGCCAGCAGTTCTCTTTGGGGCGCTCATAATGGCTACACCTTC.

V usage is TRBV19 and J usage is TRBJ2-2; D perhaps matches TRBD2 (5 bases). The germline V gene has CDR1 LNHDA and CDR2 SQIVND (reference sequence). The CDR3 is 14 residues long. V lost 5 bases, J lost 4 bases, and 11 bases lay in between. The CDR3 loop reads CASSEGRVTGELFF. The CDR3 DNA follows: TGTGCCAGTAGTGAGGGTCGGGTCACCGGGGAGCTGTTTTTT.

This clone has only a few counts. V is TRBV7-2 and J is TRBJ1-3, with D maybe TRBD1 (5 bases). Germline CDR1 is SGHTA and CDR2 is FQGNSA. The CDR3 sequence is 16 residues long. Trimming removed 0 bases from V and 4 bases from J, with 13 bases in between. CDR3: CASSLAGKGPGNTIYF. The CDR3 region has the DNA TGTGCCAGCAGCTTAGCGGGGAAGGGGCCAGGAAACACCATATATTTT.

This clone was counted ten times or more. The chain uses TRBV6-6 and TRBJ2-7, with 7 bases fitting TRBD1. Germline trimming cut 2 bases from V and 0 bases from J; bases unmatched to any gene: 7. This CDR3 has 16 residues. In germline, CDR1 is MNHNY, CDR2 SVGAGI (reference sequence). CDR3: CASSYKWDSDSYEQYF. For the CDR3, the DNA is TGTGCCAGCAGTTACAAGTGGGACAGTGACTCCTACGAGCAGTACTTC.

The chain uses TRBV6-5 and TRBJ2-7; D might be TRBD1 (5 bases). The V gene's germline CDR1 is MNHEY and CDR2 SVGAGI. This CDR3 spans 14 amino acids. V gave up 4 bases and J gave up 0 bases, with 10 bases separating them. In DNA, the CDR3 is TGTGCCAGCAGTTCACCTGACAGCTCCTACGAGCAGTACTTC. This encodes CASSSPDSSYEQYF.

V and J are TRBV7-3 and TRBJ2-2; D is ambiguous. The CDR3 contains 12 residues. Per germline, CDR1 SGHTA and CDR2 FQGTGA. Between the trimmed V and J ends, which lost 3 bases and 8 bases, there was a span of 7 bases. The CDR3 is CASSFRRGELFF. The CDR3 nucleotides are TGTGCCAGCAGCTTTCGCCGGGGGGAGCTGTTTTTT.

This clone has a single count. This sequence joins TRBV5-6 and TRBJ2-1; the D gene is possibly TRBD2 (6 bases). Germline V gene data show CDR1 as SGHDT and CDR2 as YYEEEE. V lost 4 bases and J 10 bases, leaving 9 bases between the germline ends. CDR3 length equals 11 residues. The CDR3 is CASSGSGEQFF. The CDR3 DNA follows: TGTGCCAGCAGCGGAAGCGGGGAGCAGTTCTTC.

This rearrangement joins TRBV5-4 to TRBJ2-7, with a weak D call TRBD1 (5 bases). V lost 2 bases to trimming and J lost 3 bases, with 9 bases between them. In germline, CDR1 is SGHNT, CDR2 YYREEE (reference sequence). The CDR3 runs 13 residues. The CDR3 protein is CASSFSRGYEQYF. The CDR3 bases are TGTGCCAGCAGCTTCAGTAGGGGCTACGAGCAGTACTTC.

This chain links TRBV25-1 with TRBJ1-4, with 8 bases aligning to TRBD1. The V gene end was trimmed by 7 bases and the J gene end by 5 bases; junction bases not matched to a gene: 6. The CDR3 runs 14 residues. Germline CDR1 reads MGHDK; CDR2 reads SYGVNS. This CDR3 is CASTGRGPNEKLFF. In DNA, the CDR3 is TGTGCCAGCACCGGCAGGGGGCCCAATGAAAAACTGTTTTTT.

This sequence joins TRBV5-4 and TRBJ1-4; no clear D. Germline CDR1 is SGHNT and CDR2 is YYREEE (reference sequence). CDR3 length: 18 amino acids. V was pared by 1 base and J by 6 bases, with 22 bases between. CDR3 loop: CASSLRRQAGFGHEKLFF. DNA of the CDR3: TGTGCCAGCAGCTTGAGGAGGCAGGCTGGCTTTGGGCATGAAAAACTGTTTTTT.

This rearrangement joins TRBV9 to TRBJ1-4, with D hard to call. Trimming shortened V by 0 bases and J by 8 bases, and 17 bases separated the two germline ends. The V gene's germline CDR1 is SGDLS and CDR2 YYNGEE. The CDR3 sequence is 16 residues long. The CDR3 DNA sequence: TGTGCCAGCAGCGTAGCCCCGGCCCGGGAGGGCGAAAAACTGTTTTTT. Its translation: CASSVAPAREGEKLFF.

CDR3 DNA sequence: TGTGCCAGCAGTTATGAAGGAGAAGCTGGGGCCAACGTCCTGACTTTC. It yields the protein CASSYEGEAGANVLTF. V and J are TRBV6-5 and TRBJ2-6, with unresolved D. The V gene's germline CDR1 is MNHEY and CDR2 SVGAGI. CDR3 length: 16 amino acids. The ends were cut back, 3 bases at V and 2 bases at J, with 11 bases in the middle.

CDR3: CASSYPGLAGSTTGELFF. DNA for the CDR3: TGTGCCAGCAGTTACCCGGGACTAGCGGGCTCGACCACCGGGGAGCTGTTTTTT. The gene calls are TRBV6-2 or TRBV6-3 and TRBJ2-2; 12 nucleotides align to TRBD2. In germline, CDR1 is MNHEY, CDR2 SVGEGT. Trimming at V came to 2 bases and at J to 4 bases, leaving 8 bases not matched to a gene. CDR3 length equals 18 residues.

The chain couples TRBV5-5 to TRBJ2-3; 7 bases map to TRBD2. The CDR3 is made up of 15 amino acids. Germline assignment: CDR1 SGHKS and CDR2 YYEKEE (reference sequence). After removal of 4 bases from V and 2 bases from J, the junction contained 7 bases not matched to a gene. In DNA, the CDR3 is TGTGCCAGCAGCCCCCGGGACTACAACACAGATACGCAGTATTTT. It codes for CASSPRDYNTDTQYF.